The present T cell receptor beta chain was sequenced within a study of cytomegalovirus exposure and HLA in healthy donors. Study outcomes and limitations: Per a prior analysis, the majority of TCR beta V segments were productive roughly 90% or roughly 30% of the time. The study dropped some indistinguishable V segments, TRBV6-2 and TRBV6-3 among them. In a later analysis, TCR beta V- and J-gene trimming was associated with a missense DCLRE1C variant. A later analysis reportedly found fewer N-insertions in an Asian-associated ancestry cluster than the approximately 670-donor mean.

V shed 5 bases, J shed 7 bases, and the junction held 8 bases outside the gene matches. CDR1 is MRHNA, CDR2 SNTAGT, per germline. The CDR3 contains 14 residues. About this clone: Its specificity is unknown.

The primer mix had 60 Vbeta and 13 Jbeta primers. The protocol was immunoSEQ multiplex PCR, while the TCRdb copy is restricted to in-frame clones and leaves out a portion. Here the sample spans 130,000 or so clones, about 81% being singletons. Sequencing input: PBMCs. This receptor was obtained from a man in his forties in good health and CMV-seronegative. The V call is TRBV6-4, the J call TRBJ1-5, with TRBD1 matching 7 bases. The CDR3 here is CASSPEGAGQPQHF. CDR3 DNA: TGTGCCAGCAGTCCTGAGGGGGCAGGGCAGCCCCAGCATTTT.